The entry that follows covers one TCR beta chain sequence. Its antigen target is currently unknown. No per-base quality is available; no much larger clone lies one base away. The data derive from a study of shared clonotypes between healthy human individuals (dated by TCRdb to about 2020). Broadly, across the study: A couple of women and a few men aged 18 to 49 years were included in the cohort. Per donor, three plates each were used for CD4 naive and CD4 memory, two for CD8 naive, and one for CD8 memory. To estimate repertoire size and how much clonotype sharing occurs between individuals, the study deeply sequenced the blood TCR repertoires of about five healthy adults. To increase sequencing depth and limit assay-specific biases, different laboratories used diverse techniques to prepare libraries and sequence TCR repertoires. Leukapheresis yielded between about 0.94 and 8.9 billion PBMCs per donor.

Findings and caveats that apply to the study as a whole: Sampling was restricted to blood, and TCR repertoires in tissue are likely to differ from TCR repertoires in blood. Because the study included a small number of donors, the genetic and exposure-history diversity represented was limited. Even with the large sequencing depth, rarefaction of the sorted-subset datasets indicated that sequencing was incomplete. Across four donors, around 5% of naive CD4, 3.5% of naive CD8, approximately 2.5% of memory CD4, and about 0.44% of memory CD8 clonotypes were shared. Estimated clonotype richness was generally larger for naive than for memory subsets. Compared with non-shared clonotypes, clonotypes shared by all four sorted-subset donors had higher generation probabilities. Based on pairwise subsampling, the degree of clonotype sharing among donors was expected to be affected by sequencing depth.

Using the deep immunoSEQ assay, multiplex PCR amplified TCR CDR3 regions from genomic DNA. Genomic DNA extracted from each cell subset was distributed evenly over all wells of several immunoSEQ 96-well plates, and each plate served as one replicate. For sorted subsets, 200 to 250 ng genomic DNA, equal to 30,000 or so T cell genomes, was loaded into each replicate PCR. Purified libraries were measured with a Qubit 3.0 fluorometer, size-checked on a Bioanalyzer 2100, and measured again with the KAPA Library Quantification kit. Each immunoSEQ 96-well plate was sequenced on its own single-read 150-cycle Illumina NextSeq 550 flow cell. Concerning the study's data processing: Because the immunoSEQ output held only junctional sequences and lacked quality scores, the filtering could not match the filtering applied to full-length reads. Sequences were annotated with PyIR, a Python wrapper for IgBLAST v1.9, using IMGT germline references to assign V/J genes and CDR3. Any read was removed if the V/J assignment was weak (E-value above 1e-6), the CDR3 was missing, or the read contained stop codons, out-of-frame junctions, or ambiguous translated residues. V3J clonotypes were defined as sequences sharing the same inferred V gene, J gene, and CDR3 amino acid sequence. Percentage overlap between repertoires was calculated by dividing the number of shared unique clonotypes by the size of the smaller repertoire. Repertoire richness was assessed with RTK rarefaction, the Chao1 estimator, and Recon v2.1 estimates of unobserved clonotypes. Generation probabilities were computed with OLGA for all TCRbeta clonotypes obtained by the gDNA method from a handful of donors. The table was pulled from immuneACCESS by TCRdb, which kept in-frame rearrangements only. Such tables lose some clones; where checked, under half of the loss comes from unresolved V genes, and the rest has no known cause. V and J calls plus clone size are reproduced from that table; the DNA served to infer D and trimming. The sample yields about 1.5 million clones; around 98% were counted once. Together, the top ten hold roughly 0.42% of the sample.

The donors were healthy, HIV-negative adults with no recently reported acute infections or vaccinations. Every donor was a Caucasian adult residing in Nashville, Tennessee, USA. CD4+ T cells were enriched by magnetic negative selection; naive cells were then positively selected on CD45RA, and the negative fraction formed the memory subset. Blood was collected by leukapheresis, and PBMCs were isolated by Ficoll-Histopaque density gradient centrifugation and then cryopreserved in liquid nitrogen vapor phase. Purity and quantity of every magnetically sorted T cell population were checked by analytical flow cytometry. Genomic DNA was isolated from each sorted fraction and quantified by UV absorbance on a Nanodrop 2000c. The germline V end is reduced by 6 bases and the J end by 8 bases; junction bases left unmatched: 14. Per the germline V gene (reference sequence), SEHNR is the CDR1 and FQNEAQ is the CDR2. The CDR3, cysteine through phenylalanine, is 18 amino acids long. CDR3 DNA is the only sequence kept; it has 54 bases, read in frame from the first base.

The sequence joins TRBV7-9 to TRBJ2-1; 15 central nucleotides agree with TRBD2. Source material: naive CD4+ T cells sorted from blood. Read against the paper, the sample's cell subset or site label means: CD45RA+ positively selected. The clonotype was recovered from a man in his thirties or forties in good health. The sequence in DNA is TGTGCCAGCAGGGGAATAGGACTAGCGGGAGGGGCAGGCGATGAGCAGTTCTTC. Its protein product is CASRGIGLAGGAGDEQFF. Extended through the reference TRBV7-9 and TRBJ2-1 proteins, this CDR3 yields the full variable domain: DTGVSQNPRHKITKRGQNVTFRCDPISEHNRLYWYRQTLGQGPEFLTYFQNEAQLEKSRLLSDRFSAERPKGSFSTLEIQRTEQGDSAMYLCASRGIGLAGGAGDEQFFGPGTRLTVL.